This T cell receptor beta chain was sequenced for a study of blood T cell repertoires in COVID-19. Study in general: PBMCs, B-cell-depleted T cells, or T cells provided the cDNA or gDNA that made up the material.

V dropped 5 bases and J dropped 10 bases, with 20 bases sitting between them. Germline lookup yields CDR1 SEHNR and CDR2 FQNEAQ (reference sequence). This CDR3 is 14 amino acids long. The repertoire was sequenced with immunoSEQ multiplex PCR; TCRdb's copy has only in-frame clones and lacks some. Of tens of thousands of clones listed, around 90% are singletons. The receptor was isolated from a human donor with active COVID-19. The donor label of this sample is uncertain. Material for sequencing was peripheral blood. This sequence joins TRBV7-9 and TRBJ1-2; a possible D gene is TRBD1 (6 bases). CDR3 region: CASSHSSDRTDYTF. CDR3 coding DNA: TGTGCCAGCAGCCACAGCTCCGACAGGACAGACTACACCTTC.